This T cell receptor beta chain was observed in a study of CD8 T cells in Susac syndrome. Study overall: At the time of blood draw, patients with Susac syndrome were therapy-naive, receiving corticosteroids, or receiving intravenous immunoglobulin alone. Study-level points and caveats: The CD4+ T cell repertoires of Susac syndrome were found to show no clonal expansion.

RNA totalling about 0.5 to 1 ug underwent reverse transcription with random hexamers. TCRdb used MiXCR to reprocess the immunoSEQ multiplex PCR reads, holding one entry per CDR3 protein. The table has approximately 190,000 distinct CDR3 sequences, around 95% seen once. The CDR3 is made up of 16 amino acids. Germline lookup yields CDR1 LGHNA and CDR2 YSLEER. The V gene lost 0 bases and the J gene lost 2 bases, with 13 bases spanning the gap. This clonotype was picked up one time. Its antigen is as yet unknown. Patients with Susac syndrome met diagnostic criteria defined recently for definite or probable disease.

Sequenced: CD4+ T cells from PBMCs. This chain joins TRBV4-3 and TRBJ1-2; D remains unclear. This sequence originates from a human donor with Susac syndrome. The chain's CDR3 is CASSQDLVGRNYGYTF. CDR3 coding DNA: TGCGCCAGCAGCCAAGATCTGGTAGGGCGGAACTATGGCTACACCTTC.